The 32 T cell receptor beta chains reported below all come from one sample, sequenced in a study of T cells in Graves' hyperthyroidism and ophthalmopathy. TCR beta CDR3 regions were amplified from RNA transcripts. TCR CDR3 underwent first-round RT-PCR with the HTBI primer set. TCRdb redid the calling of the multiplex PCR reads with MiXCR, one entry per CDR3 protein. The table shows 550,000 to 600,000 distinct CDR3 sequences, with around 45% occurring only once. The sample consisted of peripheral blood or thyroid tissue (not recorded which). Every receptor here comes from an adult woman with Graves' disease, either hyperthyroidism or ophthalmopathy (not recorded which).

The sample holds many counts of this clonotype. CDR3 nucleotide sequence: TGCGCCAGCAGCCCTATGGGGGGGGACAGGGGATTCTATGGCTACACCTTC. This gives the protein CASSPMGGDRGFYGYTF. This chain joins TRBV4-1 and TRBJ1-2; 10 bases line up with TRBD1. The CDR3 totals 17 residues. The V gene's germline CDR1 is MGHRA and CDR2 YSYEKL. The V and J ends lost 4 bases and 4 bases, in that order; junction bases with no gene match: 12.

This clonotype showed up just a few times. J is TRBJ2-7 and V is TRBV28, with unresolved D. V lost 2 bases, J lost 3 bases, and 8 bases lay in between. The CDR3 is made up of 13 amino acids. The germline gives CDR1 MDHEN, CDR2 SYDVKM. The chain's CDR3 is CASSLRQFYEQYF. CDR3 in DNA: TGTGCCAGCAGTTTAAGGCAATTCTACGAGCAGTACTTC.

The CDR3 nucleotides are TGTGCCAGCAGCCGAACGTCCTTCAACACCGGGGAGCTGTTTTTT. Its protein product is CASSRTSFNTGELFF. The chain recombines TRBV9 with TRBJ2-2, with D hard to call. V dropped 4 bases and J dropped 2 bases, with 12 bases sitting between them. The CDR3 runs to 15 residues. Germline-derived CDR1 and CDR2 are SGDLS and YYNGEE.

This clonotype showed up many times. The chain recombines TRBV25-1 with TRBJ1-6, with D maybe TRBD1 (5 bases). The germline V gene encodes CDR1 MGHDK and CDR2 SYGVNS. This CDR3 has 14 residues. Trimming removed 2 bases from V and 12 bases from J, with 14 bases in between. CDR3 coding DNA: TGTGCCAGCAGTGAAGGGTTACGGGGACGACCCCTCCACTTT. This sequence encodes CASSEGLRGRPLHF.

The rearrangement joins TRBV20-1 to TRBJ1-1, with 10 bases lining up with TRBD1. Germline V lookup: CDR1 DFQATT, CDR2 SNEGSKA (reference sequence). This CDR3 region has 13 residues. Trimming took 7 bases from V and 3 from J; bases not matched to a gene: 5. CDR3 coding DNA: TGCAGTGGAGGACAGGGGGGAGACACTGAAGCTTTCTTT. Protein sequence: CSGGQGGDTEAFF.

Note on this clonotype: One end of the junction varies from germline; a read error may be responsible. V gene TRBV11-2 combines with J gene TRBJ2-7; perhaps TRBD1 as D (5 bases). Germline values: CDR1 SGHAT, CDR2 FQNNGV. The CDR3 extends over 14 amino acids. In DNA form, the CDR3 reads TGTGCCAGCACCTCTATAACCTGGACACACGAGCAGTGCTTC. The encoded protein is CASTSITWTHEQCF. Variable domain in full (rest from reference TRBV11-2 and TRBJ2-7): EAGVAQSPRYKIIEKRQSVAFWCNPISGHATLYWYQQILGQGPKLLIQFQNNGVVDDSQLPKDRFSAERLKGVDSTLKIQPAKLEDSAVYLCASTSITWTHEQCFGPGTRLTVT.

This clonotype was seen a handful of times. The chain joins TRBV25-1 to TRBJ2-1; no reliable D call. CDR1 is MGHDK, CDR2 SYGVNS, per germline. The CDR3 sequence is 12 residues long. The V gene lost 4 bases and the J gene lost 7 bases, with 8 bases spanning the gap. CDR3 sequence: CASSVVSNEQFF. CDR3 in DNA: TGTGCCAGCAGTGTTGTTTCAAATGAGCAGTTCTTC.

V and J are TRBV28 and TRBJ2-7, with 9 bases that match TRBD1. V lost 8 bases and J lost 3; bases outside the gene matches: 8. CDR1 is MDHEN and CDR2 is SYDVKM in the germline V gene. The CDR3 is made up of 14 amino acids. The CDR3 DNA reads as TGTGCCAGCTCGACAGGGGGGTTAGGCTACGAGCAGTACTTC. The encoded protein is CASSTGGLGYEQYF.

There are many counts of this clonotype. The J gene is TRBJ1-5, the V gene TRBV7-8; D perhaps matches TRBD1 (6 bases). Trimming took off 6 bases at V and 5 bases at J, with 8 bases between the two ends. This CDR3 is 12 amino acids long. Germline V gives CDR1 SGHVS, CDR2 FQNEAQ. CDR3 region: CASSKGDQPQHF. CDR3 DNA sequence: TGTGCCAGCAGTAAGGGGGATCAGCCCCAGCATTTT.

The rearrangement joins TRBV12-3 or TRBV12-4 to TRBJ1-6; tentatively, D is TRBD1 (6 bases). The CDR3 is 14 amino acids. V lost 5 bases to trimming and J lost 7 bases, with 12 bases between them. Here the CDR3 reads CASSMDSSNSPLHF. DNA of the CDR3: TGTGCCAGCAGTATGGACAGCTCGAATTCACCCCTCCACTTT.

The CDR3 loop reads CASSVGWGGRRQQETQYF. For the CDR3, the DNA is TGTGCCAGCAGCGTTGGGTGGGGCGGCAGACGGCAACAAGAGACCCAGTACTTC. The chain employs TRBV9 and TRBJ2-5, with a tentative D call TRBD1 (5 bases). V was shortened by 2 bases and J by 2 bases, with 22 bases between the two germline ends. The CDR3 is made up of 18 amino acids. The germline CDR1 and CDR2 sequences are SGDLS and YYNGEE. Supplemented by reference TRBV9 and TRBJ2-5, the full variable domain reads DSGVTQTPKHLITATGQRVTLRCSPRSGDLSVYWYQQSLDQGLQFLIQYYNGEERAKGNILERFSAQQFPDLHSELNLSSLELGDSALYFCASSVGWGGRRQQETQYFGPGTRLLVL.

The gene calls are TRBV18 and TRBJ2-5, with 7 bases that match TRBD2. The germline V gene has CDR1 KGHSH and CDR2 LQKENI. The CDR3 has 17 residues. V trimming: 2 bases; J trimming: 0 bases; junction bases outside the gene matches: 9. This CDR3 is CASSPVRGLQNQETQYF. For the CDR3, the DNA is TGTGCCAGCTCACCAGTAAGGGGACTACAAAACCAAGAGACCCAGTACTTC.

This rearrangement joins TRBV20-1 to TRBJ1-1; no firm D call. V was trimmed by 3 bases and J by 6 bases, leaving 14 bases between them. This CDR3 has 13 amino acids. Germline-derived CDR1 and CDR2 are DFQATT and SNEGSKA (reference sequence). In DNA, the CDR3 is TGCAGTGCTAGGGCCCCCCGGACTTCTGAAGCTTTCTTT. It specifies CSARAPRTSEAFF.

V gene TRBV29-1 combines with J gene TRBJ1-2; D gene unclear. The V gene's germline CDR1 is SQVTM and CDR2 ANQGSEA. V was pared by 6 bases and J by 4 bases, with 12 bases between. The CDR3 sequence is 12 residues long. CDR3 sequence reads: CSVPYTVYGYTF. DNA of the CDR3: TGCAGCGTGCCCTATACAGTCTATGGCTACACCTTC.

The genes are TRBV7-9 and TRBJ1-1; D is undetermined. Per the germline V gene, CDR1 is SEHNR and CDR2 is FQNEAQ (reference sequence). The V gene lost 1 base and the J gene lost 4 bases, with 10 bases spanning the gap. The CDR3 runs to 14 residues. CDR3 nucleotide sequence: TGTGCCAGCAGCTTAGATCGTGTATCCACTGAAGCTTTCTTT. It encodes CASSLDRVSTEAFF.

The CDR3 bases are TGTGCCACCAGAGAAGGCGCAGGCGGCTACGAGCAGTACTTC. Protein product: CATREGAGGYEQYF. This chain uses TRBV24-1 with TRBJ2-7; D ambiguous. The CDR3 totals 14 residues. Between the trimmed V and J ends, which lost 7 bases and 3 bases, there was a span of 15 bases. Germline V gene lookup returns CDR1 KGHDR and CDR2 SFDVKD.

This chain connects TRBV7-2 to TRBJ1-5; no clear D gene. Deletions cut 5 bases from V and 5 bases from J, with 13 bases between. This CDR3 is 14 amino acids long. CDR1 SGHTA and CDR2 FQGNSA come from the germline V gene. The CDR3 region is CASSLDSSDQPQHF. For the CDR3, the DNA is TGTGCCAGCAGCCTGGACTCCTCGGATCAGCCCCAGCATTTT.

This clonotype was counted ten times or more. V gene TRBV3-1 combines with J gene TRBJ1-5; D unresolved. Per the germline V gene, CDR1 is LGHDT and CDR2 is YNNKEL (reference sequence). V lost 0 bases and J lost 9, with 6 bases in between. The CDR3 is made up of 12 amino acids. The DNA for the CDR3 is TGTGCCAGCAGCCAAGAGGCTGGGCCCCAGCATTTT. The encoded protein is CASSQEAGPQHF.

This clonotype was recorded at least ten times. This rearrangement joins TRBV20-1 to TRBJ2-7, with 8 bases lining up with TRBD2. Germline V gene data show CDR1 as DFQATT and CDR2 as SNEGSKA (reference sequence). The length of the CDR3 is 18 residues. V trimming: 3 bases; J trimming: 0 bases; junction bases outside the gene matches: 16. The CDR3 reads CSASLLRREVPSSYEQYF. The CDR3, as DNA: TGCAGTGCTAGTCTCTTGCGGCGGGAGGTCCCTAGCTCCTACGAGCAGTACTTC.

This clonotype was seen repeatedly, ten times or more. The chain has TRBV9 and TRBJ2-2; possibly TRBD2 for D (5 bases). Germline-derived CDR1 and CDR2 are SGDLS and YYNGEE. This CDR3 is built from 15 residues. The V end was cut by 4 bases, the J end by 0 bases, with 10 bases between. DNA of the CDR3: TGTGCCAGCAGCCTTAGTAGCGCGAACACCGGGGAGCTGTTTTTT. Translation gives CASSLSSANTGELFF. The full variable domain, its missing parts supplied by reference TRBV9 and TRBJ2-2, is DSGVTQTPKHLITATGQRVTLRCSPRSGDLSVYWYQQSLDQGLQFLIQYYNGEERAKGNILERFSAQQFPDLHSELNLSSLELGDSALYFCASSLSSANTGELFFGEGSRLTVL.

This clonotype has at least ten counts. The rearrangement links TRBV29-1 to TRBJ2-7; possibly TRBD1 for D (6 bases). The CDR3 length is 13 residues. CDR1 and CDR2 (germline): SQVTM, ANQGSEA. Trimming removed 6 bases at V and 5 bases at J, with 17 bases between. The CDR3 coding sequence is TGCAGCGTCTACGGTCAGGGGAAGCACGAGCAGTACTTC. Translated: CSVYGQGKHEQYF.

This clonotype has only a few counts. The chain is built from TRBV7-2 and TRBJ1-3; 7 bases are a match to TRBD1. The CDR3 is made up of 16 amino acids. In germline, CDR1 is SGHTA, CDR2 FQGNSA. J gave up 0 bases and V 5 bases, and 7 bases lay outside the gene matches. Here the CDR3 reads CASSVDPGGSGNTIYF. The CDR3 DNA reads TGTGCCAGCAGCGTAGATCCAGGGGGCTCTGGAAACACCATATATTTT. The variable domain in full, with the rest retrieved from reference TRBV7-2 and TRBJ1-3, is GAGVSQSPSNKVTEKGKDVELRCDPISGHTALYWYRQSLGQGLEFLIYFQGNSAPDKSGLPSDRFSAERTGGSVSTLTIQRTQQEDSAVYLCASSVDPGGSGNTIYFGEGSWLTVV.

This clonotype was seen many times. The V call is TRBV3-1, the J call TRBJ1-1; unclear D gene. V was trimmed by 0 bases and J by 0 bases, leaving 14 bases between them. The CDR3 is 17 amino acids. Germline CDR1 reads LGHDT; CDR2 reads YNNKEL (reference sequence). CDR3 DNA: TGTGCCAGCAGCCAAGATCTAATGGGCACCTTGAACACTGAAGCTTTCTTT. It codes for CASSQDLMGTLNTEAFF.

The chain recombines TRBV7-3 with TRBJ1-1; 8 positions agree with TRBD1. From germline, CDR1 is SGHTA and CDR2 FQGTGA. Trimming at V came to 5 bases and at J to 5 bases, leaving 10 bases not matched to a gene. The CDR3 sequence is 15 residues long. The CDR3 nucleotides read TGTGCCAGCAGCGTCATGCAGGGGGCGTTGACTGAAGCTTTCTTT. Translated: CASSVMQGALTEAFF.

This clonotype was seen repeatedly, ten times or more. This chain connects TRBV11-2 to TRBJ1-1; D is perhaps TRBD1 (5 bases). The CDR3 spans 16 residues. The germline V gene encodes CDR1 SGHAT and CDR2 FQNNGV. The V gene lost 0 bases and the J gene lost 4 bases, with 15 bases spanning the gap. The CDR3 DNA reads TGTGCCAGCAGCTTAGACCCAGGGAGAAGGATCACTGAAGCTTTCTTT. It codes for CASSLDPGRRITEAFF.

This sequence joins TRBV7-3 and TRBJ2-2, with TRBD1 identical over 7 bases. V lost 5 bases and J lost 6; bases outside the gene matches: 15. Germline CDR1 reads SGHTA; CDR2 reads FQGTGA. This CDR3 has 17 residues. The CDR3 loop reads CASSPTGVVVEAGELFF. CDR3 DNA: TGTGCCAGCAGCCCCACAGGGGTGGTAGTGGAAGCCGGGGAGCTGTTTTTT.

This clonotype was counted between two and nine times. The chain's CDR3 is CASSLLFGGTLHF. The CDR3 DNA follows: TGTGCCAGCAGTTTATTATTTGGGGGCACCCTCCACTTT. The rearrangement uses TRBV27 and TRBJ1-6, with a tentative D call TRBD1 (6 bases). The CDR3 sequence is 13 residues long. CDR1 and CDR2 from the germline V gene are MNHEY and SMNVEV (reference sequence). Trimming shortened V by 1 base and J by 14 bases, and 12 bases separated the two germline ends.

About this clonotype: With a much larger clone just one base away, this may be a read error. The rearrangement uses TRBV7-9 and TRBJ2-7, with 7 positions matching TRBD1. This CDR3 region has 14 residues. With V trimmed by 8 bases and J by 6 bases, 13 bases remained unmatched. CDR1 SEHNR and CDR2 FQNEAQ come from the germline V gene (reference sequence). The CDR3 bases are TGTGCCAGCCGCTACCGGGGACAGCCGGGCGAGCAGTACTTC. This codes for CASRYRGQPGEQYF.

This chain's CDR3 is CASSPRTGTGEQPQHF. The CDR3 nucleotides read TGTGCCAGCAGCCCACGTACCGGGACAGGGGAACAGCCCCAGCATTTT. The V gene is TRBV7-3, the J gene TRBJ1-5; 10 bases map to TRBD1. The germline V gene encodes CDR1 SGHTA and CDR2 FQGTGA. CDR3 length: 16 amino acids. Trimming at V came to 5 bases and at J to 7 bases, leaving 11 bases not matched to a gene.

This clonotype was observed a single time. The rearrangement uses TRBV10-3 and TRBJ2-3, with D possibly called TRBD1 or TRBD2 (6 bases each). CDR3 length: 14 amino acids. CDR1 and CDR2 from the germline V gene are ENHRY and SYGVKD. Trimming took off 3 bases at V and 4 bases at J, with 11 bases between the two ends. CDR3 region: CAISDPEGADTQYF. As DNA, the CDR3 is TGTGCCATCAGTGACCCGGAGGGGGCAGATACGCAGTATTTT.

This clonotype was picked up many times. This chain joins TRBV9 and TRBJ2-2; either TRBD1 or TRBD2 may supply D (5 bases each). Looked up from germline, CDR1 is SGDLS and CDR2 is YYNGEE. Trimming took off 3 bases at V and 7 bases at J, with 19 bases between the two ends. CDR3 size: 16 residues. The CDR3 loop reads CASSDLRGRRSGELFF. The CDR3 bases are TGTGCCAGCAGCGACCTTCGGGGACGGCGGAGCGGGGAGCTGTTTTTT.

Concerning this clonotype: Just one base apart from a much larger clone, this may be a read error. The chain couples TRBV19 to TRBJ1-5; a possible D gene is TRBD1 (5 bases). Germline lookup yields CDR1 LNHDA and CDR2 SQIVND (reference sequence). The CDR3 has 18 residues. For the CDR3, the DNA is TGTGCCAGTAGCCGTGGGGCACAGAGATATTATAGCAATCAGCCCCACCATTTT. It encodes CASSRGAQRYYSNQPHHF.